This is a list of T cell receptor beta chains from one sample in a study of T-cell reconstitution after alpha-beta-depleted transplantation in children. From the PCR reads, TCRdb called clonotypes with MiXCR, one entry per CDR3 protein. The sample has 200,000 or so distinct CDR3 sequences, approximately 6.8% seen once; the top ten hold 4.5%. The material was PBMCs, obtained before TCRalphabeta/CD19-depleted stem cell transplant. Source of these receptors: a girl in the first two years of life with combined immunodeficiency, due to receive a stem cell transplant. Each CDR3 is given with its conserved first and last residue.

j_call,v_call,cdr3_aa
TRBJ1-4,TRBV4-1,CASSPGQVDGKLFF
TRBJ2-7,TRBV28,CASTQVNAGSYEQYF
TRBJ1-2,TRBV29-1,CSALTSAHYGYTF
TRBJ2-1,TRBV7-3,CASSKGPGGGNEQFF
TRBJ2-7,TRBV9,CASSGTGREQYF
TRBJ2-7,TRBV7-2,CASSSSHHEQYF
TRBJ1-3,TRBV19,CASSVWATPGNTIYF
TRBJ2-1,TRBV29-1,CSVGWDEQFF
TRBJ2-6,TRBV7-2,CASSLRAGANVLTF
TRBJ1-2,TRBV29-1,CSVVMTYGYTF
TRBJ2-5,TRBV6-1,CASTDTSRGGETQYF
TRBJ2-2,TRBV7-6,CASSLTTGELFF
TRBJ2-7,TRBV4-1,CASSQGPGLNYEQYF
TRBJ2-5,TRBV29-1,CSVEGPLAPLAGKNQETQYF
TRBJ2-1,TRBV20-1,CSARDLGLAGVDEQFF
TRBJ2-1,TRBV20-1,CSATLAGGWKNEQFF
TRBJ2-4,TRBV29-1,CSVEPGGYSDIQYF
TRBJ1-1,TRBV7-9,CASILQGIATEAFF
TRBJ2-5,TRBV3-1,CASSQVAGADPAQETQYF
TRBJ2-1,TRBV7-9,CVVAAISSYNEQFF
TRBJ2-1,TRBV12-3/TRBV12-4,CASSSPVDAGNEQFF
TRBJ1-3,TRBV9,CASSVVGSGNTIYF
TRBJ2-3,TRBV24-1,CATRRGSTDTQYF
TRBJ2-1,TRBV5-1,CASSSLTAESYNEQFF
TRBJ1-2,TRBV29-1,CSVVVQGGNYGYTF
TRBJ2-7,TRBV7-9,CASSWGTYEQYF
TRBJ2-5,TRBV11-1,CASSYYGLEDYRQETQYF
TRBJ2-2,TRBV20-1,CSARRGGDTGELFF
TRBJ1-2,TRBV7-2,CASSLNSLRDGYYGYTF
TRBJ2-7,TRBV27,CASSLFNGGSEQYF
TRBJ2-3,TRBV6-1,CASSQGISTDTQYF
TRBJ2-1,TRBV5-1,CASSLDSTYNEQFF
TRBJ2-1,TRBV18,CASSPGTMHEQFF
TRBJ2-1,TRBV6-2/TRBV6-3,CASSYLAVEYNEQFF
TRBJ2-7,TRBV7-8,CASSFGALGTGGEQYF
TRBJ2-1,TRBV4-3,CASSQAGGPYEQFF
TRBJ2-7,TRBV20-1,CSARDIELGEQYF
TRBJ2-5,TRBV29-1,CSALAGRFQETQYF
TRBJ2-7,TRBV21-1,CASSSRAGIGYEQYF
TRBJ2-7,TRBV20-1,CSPWAAGPYEQYF
TRBJ1-5,TRBV7-2,CASSSLGPYQPQHF
TRBJ2-3,TRBV5-6,CASSLRLAVTDTQYF
TRBJ2-7,TRBV29-1,CSVESGINYEQYF
TRBJ2-7,TRBV2,CASSASDEQYF
TRBJ1-6,TRBV7-6,CASSLGAEPLHF
TRBJ2-5,TRBV12-3/TRBV12-4,CASSLEIGTETQYF
TRBJ1-3,TRBV20-1,CSASPGGNTIYF